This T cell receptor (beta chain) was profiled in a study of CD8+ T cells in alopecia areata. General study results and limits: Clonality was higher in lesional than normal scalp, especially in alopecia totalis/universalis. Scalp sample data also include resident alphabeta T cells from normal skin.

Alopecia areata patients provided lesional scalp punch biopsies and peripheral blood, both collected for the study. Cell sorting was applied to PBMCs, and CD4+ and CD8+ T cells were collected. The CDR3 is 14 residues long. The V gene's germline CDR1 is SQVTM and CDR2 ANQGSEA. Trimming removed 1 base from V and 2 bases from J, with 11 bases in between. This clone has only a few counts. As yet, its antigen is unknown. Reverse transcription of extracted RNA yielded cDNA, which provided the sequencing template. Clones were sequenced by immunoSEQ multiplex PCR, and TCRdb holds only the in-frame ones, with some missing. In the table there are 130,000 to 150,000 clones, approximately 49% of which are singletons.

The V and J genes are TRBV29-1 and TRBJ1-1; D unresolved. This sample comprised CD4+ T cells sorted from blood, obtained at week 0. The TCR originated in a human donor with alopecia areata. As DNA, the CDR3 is TGCAGCGTTGAAGCACTGGGAGATAACACTGAAGCTTTCTTT. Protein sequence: CSVEALGDNTEAFF.